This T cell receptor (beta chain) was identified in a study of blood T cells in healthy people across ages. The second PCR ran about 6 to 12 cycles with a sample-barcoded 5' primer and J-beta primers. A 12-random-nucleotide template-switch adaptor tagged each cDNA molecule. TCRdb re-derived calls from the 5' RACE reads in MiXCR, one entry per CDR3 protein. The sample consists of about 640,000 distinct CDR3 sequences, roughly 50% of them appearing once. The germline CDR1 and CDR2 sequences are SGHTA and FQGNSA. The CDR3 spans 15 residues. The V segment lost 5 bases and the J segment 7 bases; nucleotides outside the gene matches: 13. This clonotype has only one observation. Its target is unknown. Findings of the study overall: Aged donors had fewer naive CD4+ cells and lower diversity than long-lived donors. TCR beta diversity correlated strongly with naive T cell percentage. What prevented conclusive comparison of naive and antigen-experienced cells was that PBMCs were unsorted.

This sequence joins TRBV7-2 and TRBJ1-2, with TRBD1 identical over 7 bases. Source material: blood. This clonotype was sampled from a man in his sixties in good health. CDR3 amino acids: CASSPTRQGRFGYTF. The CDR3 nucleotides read TGTGCCAGCAGCCCTACCCGACAGGGTCGGTTTGGCTACACCTTC.